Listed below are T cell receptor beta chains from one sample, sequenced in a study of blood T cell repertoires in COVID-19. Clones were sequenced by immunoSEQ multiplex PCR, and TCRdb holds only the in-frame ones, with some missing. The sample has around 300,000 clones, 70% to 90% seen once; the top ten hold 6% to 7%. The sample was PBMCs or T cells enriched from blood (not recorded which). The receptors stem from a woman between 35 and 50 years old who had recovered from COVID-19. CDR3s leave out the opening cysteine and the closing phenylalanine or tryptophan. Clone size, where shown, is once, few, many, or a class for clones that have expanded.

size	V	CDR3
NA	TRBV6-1	ASSERGGTDTQY
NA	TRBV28	ASTTWLGGSSGELF
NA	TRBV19	ASNDLGANGYT
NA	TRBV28	ASSRTGDTGELF
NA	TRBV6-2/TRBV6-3	ASSYSWTSYSNQPQH
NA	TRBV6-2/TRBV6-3	ASSYRLDSFGNTIY
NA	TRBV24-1	ATSDRDSSQPQH
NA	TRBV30	AWSTGGNSPLH
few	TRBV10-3	AISENTIGQPQH
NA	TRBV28	ASSLTSSGRNEQF
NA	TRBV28	ASSGWTENTEAF
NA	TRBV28	ASSASSGSLNEQF
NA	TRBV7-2	ASSLGGTGHGYT
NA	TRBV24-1	ATSDRLDTEETQY
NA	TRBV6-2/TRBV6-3	ASSYHASGRTGELF
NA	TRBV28	ASSAGTAANYGYT
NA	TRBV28	ASKIQGKDGYT
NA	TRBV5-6	ASSLGTGGPREQY
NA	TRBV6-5	ASRVAGGWRDEQY
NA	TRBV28	ASRTGGTVLH
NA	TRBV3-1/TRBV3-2	ASSTTGRTTGELF
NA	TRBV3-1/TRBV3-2	ASSPRGSYGYT